These T cell receptor beta chains were read from a single sample in a study of blood T cell repertoires in COVID-19. Sequencing used immunoSEQ multiplex PCR; TCRdb keeps in-frame clones, though not all of them. The sample records 240,000 or so clones, approximately 84% being singletons. Sequenced sample: PBMCs or T cells enriched from blood (not recorded which). The receptor set was obtained from a woman between 35 and 50 years old with acute COVID-19. Each CDR3 is given with its conserved first and last residue. Each record gives: clone size, V gene, J gene, D gene, CDR3 DNA, CDR3 protein. The D gene is left open where the match is weak. Size tells how often a clone was seen (once, few, many) or the class of an expanded clone, and some rows leave it out.

>NA|TRBV7-2|TRBJ2-5|NA
TGTGCCAGCAGCCTCCGGCCGGGAGTTGTGGAGACCCAGTACTTC
CASSLRPGVVETQYF
>NA|TRBV5-1|TRBJ1-5|NA
TGCGCCAGCAGCCTGGGCTTAGGCAATCAGCCCCAGCATTTT
CASSLGLGNQPQHF
>NA|TRBV20-1|TRBJ2-3|TRBD1
TGCAGTGCTAGTAGGGACAGAGGCACAGATACGCAGTATTTT
CSASRDRGTDTQYF
>few|TRBV29-1|TRBJ2-1|TRBD1
TGCAGCGTTTTTTTGTGGACAGGGGTTCAAAATGAGCAGTTCTTC
CSVFLWTGVQNEQFF
>once|TRBV18|TRBJ2-7|NA
TGTGCCAGCTCACCCGGGGGGCCGGGGGAACCTTTCGAGCAGTACTTC
CASSPGGPGEPFEQYF
>NA|TRBV9|TRBJ1-1|NA
TGTGCCAGCAGCGCGCATTCAGGGGTAGAGTACACTGAAGCTTTCTTT
CASSAHSGVEYTEAFF
>NA|TRBV9|TRBJ2-7|NA
TGTGCCAGCAGCCCCAGCGAGTACGAGCAGTACTTC
CASSPSEYEQYF
>NA|TRBV5-1|TRBJ2-3|TRBD2
TGCGCCAGCAGCAATCCGACTAGCGGGAGCACAGATACGCAGTATTTT
CASSNPTSGSTDTQYF
>NA|TRBV4-1|TRBJ2-1|NA
TGCGCCAGCAGCCCAGACCGGAGCTCCTACAATGAGCAGTTCTTC
CASSPDRSSYNEQFF
>NA|TRBV25-1|TRBJ2-2|NA
TGTGCCACTCAAGCGGAGCCGAACACCGGGGAGCTGTTTTTT
CATQAEPNTGELFF
>many|TRBV4-2|TRBJ2-5|NA
TGTGCCAGCAGCCAAGATTCAAGGGGAGAGACCCAGTACTTC
CASSQDSRGETQYF
>NA|TRBV6-5|TRBJ1-2|TRBD1
TGTGCCAGCAGTTACCGGGACAGGGGGCTCTATGGCTACACCTTC
CASSYRDRGLYGYTF
>NA|TRBV28|TRBJ2-3|NA
TGTGCCAGCAGCCTAAACCGGGCAGATACGCAGTATTTT
CASSLNRADTQYF
>NA|TRBV4-1|TRBJ1-1|NA
TGCGCCAGCAGCCCCAGGACGGGGGAAGCTTTCTTT
CASSPRTGEAFF
>NA|TRBV5-1|TRBJ1-1|NA
TGCGCCAGCAGCTTGGAAACTTCGAACACTGAAGCTTTCTTT
CASSLETSNTEAFF
>NA|TRBV4-1|TRBJ2-5|TRBD2
TGCGCCAGCAGCCAACAGCTAGCGGGAGTAGGCCAAGAGACCCAGTACTTC
CASSQQLAGVGQETQYF
>once|TRBV10-1|TRBJ2-1|TRBD2
TGCGCCAGCAGTGAGACTTTTACTAGCGTTGGTCCCTACAATGAGCAGTTCTTC
CASSETFTSVGPYNEQFF
>NA|TRBV2|TRBJ1-1|NA
TGTGCCAGCAGTGAACGGGGGACTACTGAAGCTTTCTTT
CASSERGTTEAFF
>NA|TRBV27|TRBJ1-5|TRBD1
TGTGCCAGCAGTCGACAGGGGATTAGCAATCAGCCCCAGCATTTT
CASSRQGISNQPQHF
>once|TRBV2|TRBJ2-2|NA
TGTGCCAGCAGTGGGACAGGGGAGCTGTTTTTT
CASSGTGELFF